This T cell receptor beta chain was sequenced in a study of technical replicates of blood from a handful of donors. This table comes from immunoSEQ multiplex PCR, and its TCRdb copy is limited to in-frame clones, with some not included. The data show about 81,000 clones, more than 80% seen once. Trimming cost V 0 bases and J 7 bases; bases outside gene matches: 6. Germline-derived CDR1 and CDR2 are SGDLS and YYNGEE. CDR3 size: 15 residues. Sample: PBMCs. The clonotype was recovered from a human donor in good health. Some clones in this sample may be carry-over from other donors' samples. The chain recombines TRBV9 with TRBJ2-1, with 8 positions matching TRBD1. The CDR3 DNA reads as TGTGCCAGCAGCGTAGGTTCGGACAGGGAGAATGAGCAGTTCTTC. This codes for CASSVGSDRENEQFF.